Reported below is one T cell receptor beta chain. The antigen remains undetermined. The protocol was immunoSEQ multiplex PCR, while the TCRdb copy is restricted to in-frame clones and leaves out a portion. Among roughly 170,000 clones listed, approximately 86% were seen once. These data belong to a study of T cell responses to AZD1222 COVID-19 vaccine. Findings of the study overall: No repertoire was sampled before or during the peak T cell response, only after it. Spike was spanned by vaccine-associated CD4 TCRs, which were dominant at 160-218 and 743-854. Baseline seropositives among AZD1222 recipients totaled only 6 or 7.

The CDR3 is made up of 15 amino acids. The ends lost 2 bases at V and 0 bases at J; junction bases unmatched: 0. The chain combines TRBV23-1 with TRBJ2-1; TRBD1 aligns across 8 bases. TRBV23-1 is identified as an open reading frame with a role that is uncertain. This sequence originates from an adult in good health. Sequenced here: peripheral blood, sampled on day 0 of AZD1222 vaccination. CDR3 amino acids: CASSQGTGSYNEQFF. The CDR3 bases are TGCGCCAGCAGTCAAGGGACAGGCTCCTACAATGAGCAGTTCTTC.